This T cell receptor beta chain was found in a study of cytomegalovirus exposure and HLA in healthy donors. Germline trimming cut 8 bases from V and 0 bases from J; bases unmatched to any gene: 11. This CDR3 is built from 16 residues. Germline CDR1 MRHNA, CDR2 SNTAGT. Researchers ran the PCR with 60 Vbeta and 13 Jbeta primers. This table comes from immunoSEQ multiplex PCR, and its TCRdb copy is limited to in-frame clones, with some not included. The table records tens of thousands of clones, 75% of them present only once. Sequencing was carried out using PBMCs. The receptor was derived from a woman aged 40 to 50 in good health and CMV-seronegative. V gene TRBV6-4 combines with J gene TRBJ1-1, with TRBD1 identical over 8 bases. CDR3 in DNA: TGTGCCAGCGGCGCCCCTGACAGGGGCATGAACACTGAAGCTTTCTTT. This gives the protein CASGAPDRGMNTEAFF.